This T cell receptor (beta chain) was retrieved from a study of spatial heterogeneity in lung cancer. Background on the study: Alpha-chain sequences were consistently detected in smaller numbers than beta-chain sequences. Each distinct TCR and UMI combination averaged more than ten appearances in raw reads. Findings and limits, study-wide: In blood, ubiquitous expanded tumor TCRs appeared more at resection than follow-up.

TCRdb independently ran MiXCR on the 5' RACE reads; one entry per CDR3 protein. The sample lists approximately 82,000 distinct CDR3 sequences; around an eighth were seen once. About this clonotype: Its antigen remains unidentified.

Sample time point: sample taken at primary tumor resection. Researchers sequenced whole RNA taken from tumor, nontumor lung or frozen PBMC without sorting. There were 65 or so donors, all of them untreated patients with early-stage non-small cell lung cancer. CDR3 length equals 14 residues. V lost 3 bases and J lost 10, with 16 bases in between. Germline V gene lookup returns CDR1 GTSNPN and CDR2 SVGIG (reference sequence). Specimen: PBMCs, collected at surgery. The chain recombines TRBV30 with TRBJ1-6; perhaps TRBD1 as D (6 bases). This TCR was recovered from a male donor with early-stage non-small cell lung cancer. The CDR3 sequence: CAWSGRQVVSPLHF. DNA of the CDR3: TGTGCCTGGAGCGGCCGACAGGTAGTCTCACCCCTCCACTTT.